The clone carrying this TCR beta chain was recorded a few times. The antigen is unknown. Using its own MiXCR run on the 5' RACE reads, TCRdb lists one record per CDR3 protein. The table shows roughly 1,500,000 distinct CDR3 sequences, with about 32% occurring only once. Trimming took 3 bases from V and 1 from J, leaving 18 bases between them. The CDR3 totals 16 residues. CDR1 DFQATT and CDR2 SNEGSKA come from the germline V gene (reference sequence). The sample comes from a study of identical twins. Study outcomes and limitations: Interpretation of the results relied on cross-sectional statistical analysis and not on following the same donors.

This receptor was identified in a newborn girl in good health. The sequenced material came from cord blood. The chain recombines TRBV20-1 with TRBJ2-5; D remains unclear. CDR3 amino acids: CSASRSQESLQETQYF. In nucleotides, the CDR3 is TGCAGTGCTAGTCGTAGCCAGGAGTCCCTCCAAGAGACCCAGTACTTC.